This passage covers 10 T cell receptor beta chains from one sample sequenced in a study of blood T cells in healthy people across ages. Alongside a J-beta primer mix, a sample-barcoded 5' primer served in a second PCR lasting roughly 7 to 11 cycles. TCRdb reanalysed the 5' RACE reads using MiXCR and keeps one entry per CDR3 protein. Seen here are roughly 550,000 distinct CDR3 sequences, around 24% observed once, and the top ten hold roughly 10%. This sample was shared with a second study, whose subject was T cells of mothers and their children.

The sample taken for sequencing was blood. The receptor set was obtained from a boy aged 10-17 years in good health.

In nucleotides, the CDR3 is TGTGCCAGCGCTTTACAGGGTGGTGAAAAACTGTTTTTT. The encoded protein is CASALQGGEKLFF. The chain is built from TRBV18 and TRBJ1-4, with D possibly TRBD1 on 6 matching bases. This CDR3 comprises 13 residues. V lost 8 bases and J 7 bases, leaving 14 bases between the germline ends. Germline assignment: CDR1 KGHSH and CDR2 LQKENI.

DNA of the CDR3: TGCAGTGCTATACCCCCTTACAATGAGCAGTTCTTC. This encodes CSAIPPYNEQFF. The chain has TRBV20-1 and TRBJ2-1; D remains unclear. V was trimmed by 4 bases and J by 4 bases, leaving 8 bases between them. The CDR3 has 12 amino acids. Germline V gene lookup returns CDR1 DFQATT and CDR2 SNEGSKA (reference sequence).

The chain is built from TRBV12-3 or TRBV12-4 and TRBJ1-2; D might be TRBD1 (5 bases). The length of the CDR3 is 15 residues. The germline V and J ends were trimmed by 6 bases and 2 bases, with 16 bases remaining between them. CDR3: CASSPGPGRNYGYTF. In DNA form, the CDR3 reads TGTGCCAGCAGCCCCGGACCGGGACGGAACTATGGCTACACCTTC.

The V and J genes are TRBV27 and TRBJ2-5, with a possible D match to TRBD2 (7 bases). Per germline, CDR1 MNHEY and CDR2 SMNVEV (reference sequence). CDR3 size: 14 residues. With 3 bases removed from V and 5 bases from J, the gap between germline ends came to 13 bases. The CDR3: CASSLEGGCETQYF. The CDR3 DNA is TGTGCCAGCAGTTTGGAGGGGGGGTGTGAGACCCAGTACTTC.

This chain links TRBV28 with TRBJ2-1; TRBD1 aligns across 7 bases. The CDR3 is 16 residues long. Germline loops: CDR1 MDHEN, CDR2 SYDVKM. J lost 4 bases, V lost 7 bases, and 13 bases had no gene match. CDR3 sequence (DNA): TGTGCCAGCAACGGGATTACAGGGGAGAGATACAATGAGCAGTTCTTC. Its protein is CASNGITGERYNEQFF.

There are a few counts of this clonotype. Mismatch with germline at one junction end may stem from a read error. The chain couples TRBV9 to TRBJ2-1, with 7 bases matching TRBD2. CDR1 SGDLS and CDR2 YYNGEE come from the germline V gene. The CDR3 is made up of 14 amino acids. CDR3 amino acids: CAGSGIPPYNEQFF. For the CDR3, the DNA is TGTGCCGGCAGCGGGATACCGCCCTACAATGAGCAGTTCTTC.

The V gene is TRBV19, the J gene TRBJ2-5, with TRBD2 matching over 8 bases. With 3 bases clipped from V and 4 bases from J, the junction kept 1 base outside the gene matches. Germline V lookup: CDR1 LNHDA, CDR2 SQIVND (reference sequence). This CDR3 has 13 amino acids. This CDR3 is CASSITSGETQYF. The CDR3 DNA is TGTGCCAGTAGTATTACTAGCGGAGAGACCCAGTACTTC.

This clonotype has just a few counts. The chain has TRBV6-2 or TRBV6-3 and TRBJ2-1, with 8 nucleotides matching TRBD2. V gave up 6 bases and J gave up 3 bases; unmatched junction bases: 10. CDR1 and CDR2 from the germline V gene are MNHEY and SVGEGT. There are 16 residues in the CDR3. The CDR3 region is CASSFPVAGGYNEQFF. The CDR3 bases are TGTGCCAGCAGCTTCCCCGTGGCGGGAGGCTACAATGAGCAGTTCTTC.

J is TRBJ2-3 and V is TRBV25-1; 11 bases agree with TRBD2. Trimming took 2 bases from V and 1 from J; bases not matched to a gene: 5. Germline CDR1 MGHDK, CDR2 SYGVNS. There are 17 residues in the CDR3. CDR3 DNA: TGTGCCAGCAGTGAAGGAGGACTAGCGGGCCGCACAGATACGCAGTATTTT. Its protein is CASSEGGLAGRTDTQYF.

This rearrangement joins TRBV6-6 to TRBJ1-5, with unresolved D. The germline gives CDR1 MNHNY, CDR2 SVGAGI (reference sequence). Between the trimmed V and J ends, which lost 5 bases and 6 bases, there was a span of 17 bases. CDR3 length: 15 residues. Written as DNA, the CDR3 is TGTGCCAGCAGTAGTCAAAGGGAACCGGGTCAGCCCCAGCATTTT. Translated, it gives CASSSQREPGQPQHF.